This TCR beta chain originates from a study of early T cells in non-severe SARS-CoV-2 infection. Study-level background: Chains from this unsorted whole-blood bulk RNA could not be paired.

The study's findings and limits: CD4 and private specificities were missed by VDJdb matching, which favored anti-spike CD8 responses.

Germline V CDR1 and CDR2: MDHEN, SYDVKM. The CDR3 runs 16 residues. V was pared by 1 base and J by 5 bases, with 17 bases between. Researchers attached unique molecular identifiers to individual cDNA molecules. In TCRdb, the 5' RACE reads were re-called with MiXCR into one record per CDR3 protein. Found here are some 49,000 distinct CDR3 sequences, about 4.1% of them singletons; the top ten hold under 6.5%. This clonotype was recorded many times. Its target is unknown. Specimen: whole blood. The chain links TRBV28 to TRBJ2-5; D might be TRBD2 (6 bases). The receptor was derived from an adult who was a healthcare worker with PCR-confirmed SARS-CoV-2 infection or an uninfected control (not recorded which). DNA of the CDR3: TGTGCCAGCAGTTTATCGGGGAGGCTGCCTGGGGAGACCCAGTACTTC. Its protein is CASSLSGRLPGETQYF.